Below, 12 T cell receptor beta chains from the same sample are listed, as sequenced in a study of cytomegalovirus exposure and HLA in healthy donors. PCR involved 60 Vbeta and 13 Jbeta primers. Generated by immunoSEQ multiplex PCR, the TCRdb table keeps only in-frame clones and is missing some. Among some 220,000 clones, around 89% were seen once, and the ten largest hold roughly 0.99%. Material: PBMCs. The origin of the receptors is a woman under 30 in good health and CMV-seronegative.

This chain connects TRBV30 to TRBJ1-3; TRBD1 matches 7 bases. Germline CDR1 GTSNPN, CDR2 SVGIG (reference sequence). V lost 8 bases and J lost 0; bases outside the gene matches: 4. This CDR3 region has 13 residues. The CDR3 coding sequence is TGTGCCCAGGACAGGAACTCTGGAAACACCATATATTTT. This encodes CAQDRNSGNTIYF. Together with reference TRBV30 and TRBJ1-3, the CDR3 gives the full variable domain: SQTIHQWPATLVQPVGSPLSLECTVEGTSNPNLYWYRQAAGRGLQLLFYSVGIGQISSEVPQNLSASRPQDRQFILSSKKLLLSDSGFYLCAQDRNSGNTIYFGEGSWLTVV.

This clone showed up just once. The chain uses TRBV18 and TRBJ2-1; 9 positions agree with TRBD1. Trimming at V came to 4 bases and at J to 8 bases, leaving 12 bases not matched to a gene. The CDR3 extends over 16 amino acids. CDR1 is KGHSH and CDR2 is LQKENI in the germline V gene. The CDR3 DNA sequence: TGTGCCAGCTCACACTTCCGGGACAGGGACGTTGATGAGCAGTTCTTC. Translated, it gives CASSHFRDRDVDEQFF.

The chain has TRBV9 and TRBJ2-7, with 9 nucleotides matching TRBD2. The junction had 6 bases not matched to a gene; V was cut back by 3 bases and J by 5 bases. The germline V gene has CDR1 SGDLS and CDR2 YYNGEE. The CDR3 contains 14 residues. The CDR3 here is CASSAAGGAHEQYF. The CDR3 DNA follows: TGTGCCAGCAGCGCCGCGGGGGGGGCCCACGAGCAGTACTTC.

The V call is TRBV18, the J call TRBJ1-4, with 7 bases identical to TRBD1. The V and J ends lost 1 base and 7 bases, in that order; junction bases with no gene match: 3. The CDR3 runs 14 residues. The germline gives CDR1 KGHSH, CDR2 LQKENI. CDR3 coding DNA: TGTGCCAGCTCACCACAGGGGGCTGTTGAAAAACTGTTTTTT. Its translation: CASSPQGAVEKLFF.

The chain employs TRBV19 and TRBJ1-2, with a weak D call TRBD1 (6 bases). Trimming left V 7 bases short and J 6 bases short, with 15 bases between. Germline V gives CDR1 LNHDA, CDR2 SQIVND (reference sequence). The CDR3 consists of 13 residues. The CDR3 reads CASNQGPPDGYTF. The CDR3 coding sequence is TGTGCCAGTAATCAGGGGCCGCCGGATGGCTACACCTTC.

The chain carries TRBV18 and TRBJ2-7, with 9 bases identical to TRBD2. Germline V gene sequence: CDR1 KGHSH, CDR2 LQKENI. J was trimmed by 4 bases and V by 1 base; bases with no gene match: 14. This CDR3 has 18 amino acids. CDR3 region: CASSPLTSGPGIYYEQYF. The CDR3 DNA sequence: TGTGCCAGCTCACCACTAACTAGCGGGCCGGGCATTTATTACGAGCAGTACTTC.

The rearrangement links TRBV7-2 to TRBJ2-1; D remains unclear. The CDR3 covers 13 residues. The ends were cut back, 5 bases at V and 10 bases at J, with 15 bases in the middle. CDR1 is SGHTA and CDR2 is FQGNSA in the germline V gene. The CDR3 is CASSQRRRQEQFF. DNA of the CDR3: TGTGCCAGCAGCCAGAGGCGGCGGCAGGAGCAGTTCTTC.

V usage is TRBV7-8 and J usage is TRBJ2-6; 8 nucleotides line up with TRBD1. CDR1 is SGHVS and CDR2 is FQNEAQ in the germline V gene. The ends lost 1 base at V and 1 base at J; junction bases unmatched: 9. The CDR3 extends over 19 amino acids. The CDR3 sequence is CASSLVIPGGLSGANVLTF. The CDR3 DNA is TGTGCCAGCAGCTTAGTAATCCCAGGGGGCTTGTCTGGGGCCAACGTCCTGACTTTC.

With respect to this clone: Other DNA sequences from this sample encode an identical CDR3 as well. This chain links TRBV19 with TRBJ2-7; 7 nucleotides match TRBD2. The CDR3 has 13 amino acids. Germline CDR1 reads LNHDA; CDR2 reads SQIVND (reference sequence). V lost 6 bases and J lost 4; bases outside the gene matches: 6. CDR3 DNA: TGTGCCAGTAGCCCGGGACTACCTTACGAGCAGTACTTC. It specifies CASSPGLPYEQYF.

The chain carries TRBV2 and TRBJ1-1; 12 nucleotides match TRBD1. Germline CDR1 reads SNHLY; CDR2 reads FYNNEI. V dropped 6 bases and J dropped 5; count of bases not matched to a gene: 10. The CDR3 is 16 residues long. CDR3 sequence: CASRGQGAVMGTEAFF. The CDR3 nucleotides are TGTGCCAGCAGGGGACAGGGGGCGGTAATGGGTACTGAAGCTTTCTTT.

This clone was found once. The genes are TRBV2 and TRBJ2-3; 12 positions agree with TRBD2. The CDR3 sequence is 15 residues long. Trimming took 5 bases from V and 4 from J; bases not matched to a gene: 4. Germline V CDR1 and CDR2: SNHLY, FYNNEI. The CDR3 nucleotides read TGTGCCAGCAGTCCCGGACTAGCGGGGCCAGATACGCAGTATTTT. Its translation: CASSPGLAGPDTQYF.

The chain links TRBV23-1 to TRBJ2-1; 9 bases map to TRBD2. TRBV23-1 is an ORF for which the function is uncertain. Trimming took 8 bases from V and 4 from J; bases not matched to a gene: 6. There are 14 residues in the CDR3. CDR3 DNA: TGCGCCAGCGTAAGCGGGGGGTTGTACAATGAGCAGTTCTTC. As protein: CASVSGGLYNEQFF.